These 6 T cell receptor beta chains were all obtained from the same sample, sequenced in a study of CD8 T cells in Susac syndrome (dated by TCRdb to between 2019 and 2020). The library was built by means of the immunoSEQ multiplex PCR assay. RNA was extracted using the RNeasy kit, and about 0.45 to 1 ug of the RNA was reverse transcribed with random hexamers. The raw public data were reprocessed by TCRdb itself: fastp quality trimming at Q25, MiXCR clonotype calling, in-frame beta chains only. Every CDR3 protein is listed once, alongside the most common genes and DNA of its rows. For this sample there are roughly 330,000 distinct CDR3 sequences; just over 90% appear just once. The ten largest clones take up roughly 0.059% of the sample. Source material: CD4+ T cells from PBMCs. The source of these receptors is a human donor with multiple sclerosis.

The chain recombines TRBV15 with TRBJ2-7; D not resolved. Trimming removed 4 bases from V and 8 bases from J, with 18 bases in between. There are 14 residues in the CDR3. The germline V gene encodes CDR1 LNHNV and CDR2 YYDKDF (reference sequence). Here the CDR3 reads CATSTFQSGRKQYF. The CDR3 DNA reads TGTGCCACCAGCACCTTCCAGTCTGGTCGGAAGCAGTACTTC.

V is TRBV4-2 and J is TRBJ2-3; TRBD2 matches 10 bases. The CDR3 contains 17 residues. The J segment lost 1 base and the V segment lost 0 bases, leaving 4 bases of the junction unmatched. CDR1 is LGHNA and CDR2 is YNFKEQ in the germline V gene. CDR3 loop: CASSQDGLAGGTDTQYF. For the CDR3, the DNA is TGTGCCAGCAGCCAAGATGGTCTAGCGGGGGGCACAGATACGCAGTATTTT.

J is TRBJ1-1 and V is TRBV7-3; tentative D call: TRBD1 (5 bases). Germline CDR1 and CDR2: SGHTA and FQGTGA. The CDR3 loop spans 14 amino acids. Trimming took off 5 bases at V and 1 base at J, with 11 bases between the two ends. CDR3 coding DNA: TGTGCCAGCAGCCCTTCAGGGCCGAACACTGAAGCTTTCTTT. This translates into CASSPSGPNTEAFF.

The CDR3 nucleotides read TGCAGTGCTAGAGCGTCGGGCCGAAGCTCCTATAATTCACCCCTCCACTTT. It yields the protein CSARASGRSSYNSPLHF. The gene calls are TRBV20-1 and TRBJ1-6; D is uncertain. Trimming stripped 1 base from V and 0 bases from J, with 13 bases between. Germline V gene lookup returns CDR1 DFQATT and CDR2 SNEGSKA (reference sequence). The CDR3 loop spans 17 amino acids.

This clonotype is a singleton in its sample. V gene TRBV7-2 combines with J gene TRBJ2-1, with TRBD2 matching over 7 bases. The CDR3 length is 19 residues. V gave up 1 base and J gave up 2 bases; unmatched junction bases: 14. Germline V lookup: CDR1 SGHTA, CDR2 FQGNSA. The CDR3, as DNA: TGTGCCAGCAGCTTAGGTCCTGATTTTTCGGGAGGCGCCTACAATGAGCAGTTCTTC. This sequence encodes CASSLGPDFSGGAYNEQFF.

CDR3 in DNA: TGTGCCAGCAGCCAATCCCTTTCAGGGCCCGGTGAAGCTTTCTTT. This gives the protein CASSQSLSGPGEAFF. The chain couples TRBV6-2 or TRBV6-3 to TRBJ1-1; D is possibly TRBD1 (5 bases). Per germline, CDR1 MNHEY and CDR2 SVGEGT. The CDR3 extends over 15 amino acids. V dropped 6 bases and J dropped 7 bases, with 21 bases sitting between them.